This T cell receptor (beta chain) comes out of a study of blood T cell repertoires in COVID-19. This CDR3 has 14 amino acids. Germline loops: CDR1 LNHDA, CDR2 SQIVND (reference sequence). Trimming cost V 7 bases and J 1 base; bases outside gene matches: 5. In the authors' workflow: Counts of nucleated cells, estimated from reference gene primer amplification, were obtained. Data came from immunoSEQ multiplex PCR; TCRdb stores just in-frame clones and leaves some out. The V and J calls and the clone size are those of that table, but D and trimming were determined from the DNA. The sample yields roughly 200,000 clones, approximately 83% seen once.

This clonotype originated in a man aged 50 or older with active or convalescent COVID-19. The sample was peripheral blood. The rearrangement joins TRBV19 to TRBJ1-1, with 8 bases matching TRBD1. CDR3 sequence (DNA): TGTGCCAGTACCGGGACAGGCAGGAACACTGAAGCTTTCTTT. Encoded protein: CASTGTGRNTEAFF.